Below, 18 T cell receptor beta chains from the same sample are listed, as sequenced in a study of vaccination effects on CD4 cells after COVID-19 (dated by TCRdb to the early 2020s). To identify antigen-specific CD4+ T cell clonotypes by their expansion, the ViraFEST assay first stimulated PBMC with viral peptide pools and then applied TCR sequencing. After 10 to 11 days of culture, CD4+ T cells were isolated with the EasySep CD4+ T cell isolation kit. PCR-confirmed SARS-CoV-2 infection had occurred in convalescent patients between March and December 2020, before the Alpha, Beta and Delta variants emerged in the United States. No cognate antigen is known for these TCRs. Receptor amplification or capture employed the immunoSEQ multiplex PCR assay. This is the immuneACCESS table as TCRdb keeps it, with only in-frame sequences that have V and J called. A part of the clones is gone; compared with another copy, unresolved V genes explain less than half, and the rest is unexplained. This sample lists about 45,000 clones; around 66% were detected once. Clones ranked in the top ten supply about 31% of the sample.

The sequencing here drew on CD4+ T cells from PBMCs cultured with a peptide pool, taken before COVID-19 vaccination. These TCRs come from a human donor who had a prior SARS-CoV-2 infection.

This clone is a singleton in its sample. The chain carries TRBV7-9 and TRBJ2-5; the match to TRBD1 covers 7 bases. V was pared by 1 base and J by 2 bases, with 1 base of the junction left unmatched. This CDR3 is built from 14 residues. CDR1 SEHNR and CDR2 FQNEAQ come from the germline V gene (reference sequence). CDR3 coding DNA: TGTGCCAGCAGCTTAGGGACAGGACAAGAGACCCAGTACTTC. It codes for CASSLGTGQETQYF.

V is TRBV24-1 and J is TRBJ2-5; no clear D gene. This CDR3 contains 12 residues. Trimming stripped 2 bases from V and 4 bases from J, with 4 bases between. Germline V gives CDR1 KGHDR, CDR2 SFDVKD. The DNA for the CDR3 is TGTGCCACCAGTGATTCACGAGAGACCCAGTACTTC. It specifies CATSDSRETQYF.

This clone was detected a few times. The V and J genes are TRBV2 and TRBJ1-1, with D unclear. Trimming took off 2 bases at V and 3 bases at J, with 13 bases between the two ends. The CDR3 loop spans 15 amino acids. In germline, CDR1 is SNHLY, CDR2 FYNNEI. CDR3 amino acids: CASSEFGVEYTEAFF. CDR3 nucleotides: TGTGCCAGCAGTGAATTCGGGGTTGAGTACACTGAAGCTTTCTTT.

This chain uses TRBV3-1 (or the pseudogene TRBV3-2) with TRBJ2-5; D call uncertain. Trimming cost V 0 bases and J 2 bases, with 4 bases left between them. CDR1 LGHDT and CDR2 YNNKEL come from the germline V gene (reference sequence). This CDR3 contains 13 residues. The CDR3 reads CASSQDWQETQYF. CDR3 in DNA: TGTGCCAGCAGCCAAGACTGGCAAGAGACCCAGTACTTC.

This rearrangement joins TRBV10-3 to TRBJ2-5; TRBD2 matches at 9 bases. CDR3 length equals 16 residues. The germline V gene has CDR1 ENHRY and CDR2 SYGVKD. V was pared by 2 bases and J by 1 base, with 5 bases of the junction left unmatched. DNA of the CDR3: TGTGCCATCAGTGAGACGCAAGCGGGGGGCCAAGAGACCCAGTACTTC. Translation gives CAISETQAGGQETQYF.

The V call is TRBV18, the J call TRBJ1-5; no reliable D call. This CDR3 has 15 residues. Per the germline V gene, CDR1 is KGHSH and CDR2 is LQKENI. The ends were cut back, 3 bases at V and 0 bases at J, with 9 bases in the middle. CDR3 region: CASSPTGYSNQPQHF. Here the CDR3 DNA reads TGTGCCAGCTCACCGACTGGGTATAGCAATCAGCCCCAGCATTTT.

The chain couples TRBV5-4 to TRBJ2-3, with D unclear. The CDR3 contains 14 residues. Germline V gene data show CDR1 as SGHNT and CDR2 as YYREEE (reference sequence). V lost 0 bases, J lost 2 bases, and 7 bases lay in between. CDR3 sequence: CASSLAQSTDTQYF. The CDR3 DNA sequence: TGTGCCAGCAGCTTGGCCCAGTCCACAGATACGCAGTATTTT.

The chain employs TRBV20-1 and TRBJ1-5, with D tentatively TRBD1 (6 bases). CDR3 size: 13 residues. With 3 bases removed from V and 7 bases from J, the gap between germline ends came to 13 bases. In germline, CDR1 is DFQATT, CDR2 SNEGSKA (reference sequence). Here the CDR3 reads CSASGGGVQPQHF. CDR3 nucleotides: TGCAGTGCTAGTGGAGGGGGGGTACAGCCCCAGCATTTT.

This clone was seen a handful of times. The V call is TRBV5-1, the J call TRBJ2-3, with 7 nucleotides matching TRBD1. This CDR3 spans 18 amino acids. CDR1 and CDR2 from the germline V gene are SGHRS and YFSETQ. V gave up 2 bases and J gave up 0 bases; unmatched junction bases: 12. CDR3 loop: CASSLSPGTEISTDTQYF. The CDR3 DNA reads TGCGCCAGCAGCTTATCCCCCGGGACAGAGATTAGCACAGATACGCAGTATTTT.

The rearrangement joins TRBV6-6 to TRBJ1-2, with TRBD1 identical over 7 bases. The length of the CDR3 is 17 residues. V was pared by 5 bases and J by 0 bases, with 12 bases of the junction left unmatched. CDR1 is MNHNY and CDR2 is SVGAGI in the germline V gene (reference sequence). The CDR3 sequence is CASSRQGVGVANYGYTF. Written as DNA, the CDR3 is TGTGCCAGCAGTCGACAGGGAGTGGGGGTAGCTAACTATGGCTACACCTTC.

This chain joins TRBV5-6 and TRBJ1-5; tentative D call: TRBD1 (6 bases). Trimming left V 5 bases short and J 2 bases short, with 17 bases between. Per germline, CDR1 SGHDT and CDR2 YYEEEE. The CDR3 runs to 16 residues. The CDR3: CASSRQAKLGNQPQHF. Written as DNA, the CDR3 is TGTGCCAGCAGTCGACAGGCTAAGCTGGGCAATCAGCCCCAGCATTTT.

Here the CDR3 reads CASSVAGGPRNTQYF. The CDR3 DNA follows: TGTGCCAGCAGCGTAGCTGGGGGGCCCCGGAATACGCAGTATTTT. The chain employs TRBV9 and TRBJ2-3; D possibly matches TRBD1 or TRBD2 (6 bases each). The germline gives CDR1 SGDLS, CDR2 YYNGEE. V lost 0 bases, J lost 7 bases, and 15 bases lay in between. The CDR3 contains 15 residues.

The rearrangement joins TRBV5-4 to TRBJ1-6, with D unclear. Germline V gene lookup returns CDR1 SGHNT and CDR2 YYREEE (reference sequence). The CDR3 extends over 14 amino acids. Trimming cost V 0 bases and J 11 bases, with 12 bases left between them. The CDR3 bases are TGTGCCAGCAGCTTGGGTCCCGCGCTAACACCCCTCCACTTT. It is translated as CASSLGPALTPLHF.

This rearrangement joins TRBV7-9 to TRBJ1-4, with D possibly being TRBD1 (5 bases). This CDR3 has 15 residues. Trimming took off 5 bases at V and 6 bases at J, with 16 bases between the two ends. Germline V lookup: CDR1 SEHNR, CDR2 FQNEAQ (reference sequence). This CDR3 is CASSAKGQGDEKLFF. In DNA, the CDR3 is TGTGCCAGCAGCGCGAAGGGGCAGGGCGATGAAAAACTGTTTTTT.

The genes are TRBV5-4 and TRBJ2-7; D may be TRBD2 (5 bases). CDR1 is SGHNT, CDR2 YYREEE, per germline (reference sequence). This CDR3 is 15 amino acids long. V lost 3 bases and J lost 0, with 13 bases in between. CDR3 nucleotides: TGTGCCAGCAGCTCCAGGACTTACAGCTCCTACGAGCAGTACTTC. This gives the protein CASSSRTYSSYEQYF.

This chain uses TRBV5-1 with TRBJ2-1, with D maybe TRBD1 (5 bases). With 3 bases removed from V and 9 bases from J, the gap between germline ends came to 13 bases. Germline lookup yields CDR1 SGHRS and CDR2 YFSETQ. The CDR3 sequence is 13 residues long. The CDR3 protein is CASSSQGYGEQFF. CDR3 DNA: TGCGCCAGCAGCTCGCAGGGTTACGGTGAGCAGTTCTTC.

The chain carries TRBV10-3 and TRBJ1-2, with 8 bases that match TRBD1. Germline V gives CDR1 ENHRY, CDR2 SYGVKD. The CDR3 has 14 amino acids. Trimming at V came to 6 bases and at J to 3 bases, leaving 6 bases not matched to a gene. The CDR3: CAIRNPGQDYGYTF. The CDR3 DNA reads TGTGCCATCAGAAACCCGGGACAGGACTATGGCTACACCTTC.

The chain joins TRBV5-4 to TRBJ2-2, with 11 nucleotides matching TRBD2. Germline V CDR1 and CDR2: SGHNT, YYREEE (reference sequence). CDR3 length: 16 amino acids. After removal of 4 bases from V and 0 bases from J, the junction contained 2 bases not matched to a gene. The CDR3 region is CASSVTSGANTGELFF. The CDR3 coding sequence is TGTGCCAGCAGCGTGACTAGCGGGGCGAACACCGGGGAGCTGTTTTTT.